Listed here are 6 T cell receptor beta chains from one sample, sequenced in a study of blood T cell repertoires in COVID-19 (TCRdb year 2020). To prepare the library, the immunoSEQ multiplex PCR assay was applied. Drawn from immuneACCESS, this table holds only the in-frame rearrangements with V and J called that TCRdb kept. Clones are partly lost; checked studies trace under half to an unresolved V gene and leave the rest unexplained. For this sample the table gives about 150,000 clones, of which around 84% were detected only once. Around 7.7% of the sample belongs to the ten largest clones. The sequenced sample consisted of PBMCs or T cells enriched from blood (not recorded which). All receptors derive from a man aged 50-59 years who had recovered from COVID-19.

V gene TRBV5-1 combines with J gene TRBJ1-2; D might be TRBD1 (6 bases). The CDR3 runs 18 residues. V lost 0 bases and J 8 bases, leaving 26 bases between the germline ends. Germline CDR1 reads SGHRS; CDR2 reads YFSETQ. The CDR3 DNA reads TGCGCCAGCAGCTTGGTTTCGGGGGGCTGGGGCGCCATGGGCGGCTACACCTTC. Its translation: CASSLVSGGWGAMGGYTF.

The chain links TRBV4-1 to TRBJ1-5, with a possible D match to TRBD1 (6 bases). Germline CDR1 and CDR2: MGHRA and YSYEKL. V was cut by 1 base and J by 6 bases, with 16 bases left in between. The CDR3 extends over 16 amino acids. In DNA, the CDR3 is TGCGCCAGCAGCCAAGGGGGAGGGGGTATTGCTCAGCCCCAGCATTTT. It translates to CASSQGGGGIAQPQHF.

The V gene is TRBV10-3, the J gene TRBJ2-7, with TRBD2 as a possible D gene (7 bases). Germline CDR1 reads ENHRY; CDR2 reads SYGVKD. This CDR3 is 12 amino acids long. The ends were cut back, 6 bases at V and 5 bases at J, with 11 bases in the middle. The CDR3: CAISEGGDEQYF. The DNA for the CDR3 is TGTGCCATCAGCGAGGGGGGGGACGAGCAGTACTTC.

V gene TRBV30 combines with J gene TRBJ2-1, with 10 nucleotides matching TRBD1. In germline, CDR1 is GTSNPN, CDR2 SVGIG (reference sequence). The CDR3 is made up of 14 amino acids. The V and J ends lost 5 bases and 5 bases, in that order; junction bases with no gene match: 6. The CDR3 is CAWEGTGVNNEQFF. As DNA, the CDR3 is TGTGCCTGGGAAGGGACAGGGGTTAACAATGAGCAGTTCTTC.

This chain connects TRBV18 to TRBJ2-2; 10 bases align to TRBD1. Unmatched junction bases numbered 6, after V lost 1 base and J lost 7 bases. The CDR3 extends over 16 amino acids. Per germline, CDR1 KGHSH and CDR2 LQKENI. The CDR3 bases are TGTGCCAGCTCACCACGTGGACAGGGGGTCGGCGGGGAGCTGTTTTTT. Its protein is CASSPRGQGVGGELFF.

Concerning this clone: The junction differs from germline at one of its ends, possibly a read error. The rearrangement joins TRBV20-1 to TRBJ1-2; D is possibly TRBD1 (5 bases). The CDR3 extends over 11 amino acids. CDR1 DFQATT and CDR2 SNEGSKA come from the germline V gene (reference sequence). The CDR3: CSARQARGCTF. The CDR3 DNA sequence: TGCAGTGCTAGACAGGCTAGGGGCTGCACCTTC.